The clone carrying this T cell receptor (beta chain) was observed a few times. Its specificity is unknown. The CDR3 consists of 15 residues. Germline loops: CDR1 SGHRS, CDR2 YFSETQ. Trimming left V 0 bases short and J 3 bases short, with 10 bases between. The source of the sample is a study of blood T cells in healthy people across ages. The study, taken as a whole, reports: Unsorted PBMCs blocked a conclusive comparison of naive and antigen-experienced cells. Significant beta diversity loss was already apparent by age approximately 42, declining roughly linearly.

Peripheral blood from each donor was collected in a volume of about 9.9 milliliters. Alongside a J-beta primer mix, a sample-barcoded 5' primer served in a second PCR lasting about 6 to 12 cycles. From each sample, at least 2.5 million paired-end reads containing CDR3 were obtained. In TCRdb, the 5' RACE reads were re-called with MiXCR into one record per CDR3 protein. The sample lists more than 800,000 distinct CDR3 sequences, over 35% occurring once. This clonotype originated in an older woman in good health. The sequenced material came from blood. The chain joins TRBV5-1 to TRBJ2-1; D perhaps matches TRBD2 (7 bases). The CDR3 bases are TGCGCCAGCAGCTTGGTGGGAGGGGGCTACAATGAGCAGTTCTTC. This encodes CASSLVGGGYNEQFF. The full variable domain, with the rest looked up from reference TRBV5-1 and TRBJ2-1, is KAGVTQTPRYLIKTRGQQVTLSCSPISGHRSVSWYQQTPGQGLQFLFEYFSETQRNKGNFPGRFSGRQFSNSRSEMNVSTLELGDSALYLCASSLVGGGYNEQFFGPGTRLTVL.